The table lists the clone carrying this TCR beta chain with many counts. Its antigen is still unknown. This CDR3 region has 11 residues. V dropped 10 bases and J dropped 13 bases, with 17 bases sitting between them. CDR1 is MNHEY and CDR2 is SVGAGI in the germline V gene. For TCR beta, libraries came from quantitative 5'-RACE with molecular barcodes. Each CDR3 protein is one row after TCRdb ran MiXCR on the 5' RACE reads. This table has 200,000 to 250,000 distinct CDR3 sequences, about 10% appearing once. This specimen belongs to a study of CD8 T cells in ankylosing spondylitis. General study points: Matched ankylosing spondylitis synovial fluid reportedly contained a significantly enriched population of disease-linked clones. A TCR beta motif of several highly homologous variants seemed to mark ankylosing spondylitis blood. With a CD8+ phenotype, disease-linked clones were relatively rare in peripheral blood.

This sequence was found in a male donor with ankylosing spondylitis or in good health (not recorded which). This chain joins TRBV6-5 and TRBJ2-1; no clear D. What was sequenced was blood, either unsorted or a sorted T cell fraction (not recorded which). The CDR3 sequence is CATTTGQLQFF. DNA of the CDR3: TGTGCCACGACGACCGGCCAGCTTCAGTTCTTC.